This note documents a single TCR beta chain sequence. The antigen is unknown. The entry originates in a study of siplizumab effects on memory and regulatory T cells. The study, taken as a whole, reports: Both greater diversity than memory cells and a major contribution to the alloresponse seemed to characterize naive T cells. There were only a minor fraction of alloreactive clones that mapped to unstimulated subsets.

The CDR3 spans 14 residues. Germline V lookup: CDR1 SGHRS, CDR2 YFSETQ. V lost 0 bases and J 5 bases, leaving 11 bases between the germline ends. Data came from immunoSEQ multiplex PCR; TCRdb stores just in-frame clones and leaves some out. The repertoire has about 87,000 clones, over 80% of them found once; the top ten carry more than 14%. The chain carries TRBV5-1 and TRBJ1-1, with a tentative D call TRBD1 (6 bases). The sequenced sample was CD4+ T cells sorted from blood. The TCR was taken from a human donor in good health. The CDR3 here is CASSLGRGETEAFF. CDR3 DNA: TGCGCCAGCAGCTTGGGCAGGGGAGAGACTGAAGCTTTCTTT.